Each of the 21 T cell receptor beta chains below was sequenced from the same sample in a study of beta chain features in type 1 diabetes. Of the isolated RNA, all was reverse transcribed, and so the sequenced material was expressed TCRB transcripts. Clones were read by immunoSEQ multiplex PCR, and TCRdb kept only the in-frame ones, dropping some. The profile shows roughly 150,000 clones, roughly 11% of them singletons. The sequencing sample was made of central memory CD4+ T cells from blood. The source of these receptors is a man younger than 35 in good health.

This clone turned up a few times. This chain's CDR3 is CASSFGGRYQETQYF. CDR3 bases: TGTGCCAGCAGTTTTGGCGGGAGGTACCAAGAGACCCAGTACTTC. V gene TRBV27 combines with J gene TRBJ2-5; 8 bases are a match to TRBD2. CDR3 length: 15 residues. The V segment lost 3 bases and the J segment 0 bases; nucleotides outside the gene matches: 3. Germline-derived CDR1 and CDR2 are MNHEY and SMNVEV (reference sequence).

This clone was picked up many times. The V call is TRBV11-2, the J call TRBJ2-1; 9 nucleotides align to TRBD1. The CDR3 is 15 residues long. V trimming: 4 bases; J trimming: 5 bases; junction bases outside the gene matches: 6. Germline values: CDR1 SGHAT, CDR2 FQNNGV. CDR3 sequence: CASSSSDRGDNEQFF. The DNA for the CDR3 is TGTGCCAGCAGCTCATCGGACAGGGGAGACAATGAGCAGTTCTTC.

This clone has ten or more counts. The chain employs TRBV18 and TRBJ2-1; 7 bases line up with TRBD1. J gave up 5 bases and V 2 bases, and 3 bases lay outside the gene matches. The V gene's germline CDR1 is KGHSH and CDR2 LQKENI. This CDR3 has 14 amino acids. CDR3 coding DNA: TGTGCCAGCTCACCAGTAGACAGGGACAATGAGCAGTTCTTC. Amino acids: CASSPVDRDNEQFF.

This clone was counted only a few times. This chain uses TRBV27 with TRBJ1-5, with D perhaps TRBD1 (6 bases). Trimming removed 6 bases from V and 2 bases from J, with 14 bases in between. Germline lookup yields CDR1 MNHEY and CDR2 SMNVEV (reference sequence). This CDR3 is built from 15 residues. In DNA form, the CDR3 reads TGTGCCAGCAGCCATAAACCAGGGGGCAATCAGCCCCAGCATTTT. Its translation is CASSHKPGGNQPQHF.

The V gene is TRBV7-2, the J gene TRBJ2-3, with TRBD1 matching 7 bases. Trimming cost V 5 bases and J 1 base; bases outside gene matches: 6. This CDR3 is 15 amino acids long. CDR1 SGHTA and CDR2 FQGNSA come from the germline V gene. The CDR3 reads CASSTHRGGTDTQYF. The CDR3 DNA reads as TGTGCCAGCAGCACCCACAGGGGAGGCACAGATACGCAGTATTTT.

The chain couples TRBV28 to TRBJ1-5, with D hard to call. The CDR3 spans 13 residues. V was pared by 8 bases and J by 2 bases, with 10 bases between. The germline gives CDR1 MDHEN, CDR2 SYDVKM. For the CDR3, the DNA is TGTGCCAGCCGCCGCTATGGCAATCAGCCCCAGCATTTT. Translation gives CASRRYGNQPQHF.

The CDR3 here is CASSPRQGSYEQYF. The CDR3 DNA follows: TGTGCCAGCAGTCCGCGACAGGGGTCCTACGAGCAGTACTTC. The chain has TRBV27 and TRBJ2-7; 8 bases are shared with TRBD1. There are 14 residues in the CDR3. Trimming cost V 5 bases and J 1 base; bases outside gene matches: 4. Germline loops: CDR1 MNHEY, CDR2 SMNVEV (reference sequence).

This clone turned up a few times. The chain recombines TRBV30 with TRBJ2-1; TRBD2 aligns across 9 bases. Germline V gene sequence: CDR1 GTSNPN, CDR2 SVGIG (reference sequence). This CDR3 has 15 amino acids. V lost 0 bases, J lost 2 bases, and 2 bases stayed unmatched. CDR3 region: CAWSVGTSPYNEQFF. The CDR3 DNA sequence: TGTGCCTGGAGTGTAGGGACTAGCCCCTACAATGAGCAGTTCTTC.

There are a few counts of this clone. V usage is TRBV7-2 and J usage is TRBJ2-7; the D is unclear. This CDR3 has 14 residues. V dropped 2 bases and J dropped 0 bases, with 8 bases sitting between them. Per germline, CDR1 SGHTA and CDR2 FQGNSA. The CDR3: CASSLLRASYEQYF. In nucleotides, the CDR3 is TGTGCCAGCAGCTTACTCAGAGCCTCCTACGAGCAGTACTTC.

The chain links TRBV4-2 to TRBJ2-5; possibly TRBD2 for D (6 bases). V gave up 1 base and J gave up 5 bases, with 17 bases separating them. CDR3 length: 16 residues. CDR1 is LGHNA, CDR2 YNFKEQ, per germline. This CDR3 reads CASSQGARGKGETQYF. Here the CDR3 DNA reads TGTGCCAGCAGCCAAGGAGCGCGGGGAAAGGGGGAGACCCAGTACTTC.

This clone was seen only a few times. The chain uses TRBV29-1 and TRBJ2-1; D is uncertain. With 4 bases removed from V and 5 bases from J, the gap between germline ends came to 12 bases. The V gene's germline CDR1 is SQVTM and CDR2 ANQGSEA. This CDR3 region has 13 residues. The CDR3 here is CSVVRAVNNEQFF. The CDR3, as DNA: TGCAGCGTTGTAAGGGCCGTAAACAATGAGCAGTTCTTC.

In this sample, this clone turned up a few times. CDR3 sequence reads: CASSYKGSDTDTQYF. As DNA, the CDR3 is TGCGCCAGCAGCTATAAGGGGTCAGATACAGATACGCAGTATTTT. This sequence joins TRBV5-1 and TRBJ2-3, with D tentatively TRBD1 (5 bases). The CDR3 is 15 amino acids. Germline V gene lookup returns CDR1 SGHRS and CDR2 YFSETQ. The V gene lost 3 bases and the J gene lost 3 bases, with 14 bases spanning the gap.

This clone was seen a handful of times. V gene TRBV28 combines with J gene TRBJ1-3; unclear D gene. Germline loops: CDR1 MDHEN, CDR2 SYDVKM. This CDR3 has 16 residues. With 5 bases removed from V and 2 bases from J, the gap between germline ends came to 16 bases. The CDR3 spells CASSPPPYRTGNTIYF. DNA for the CDR3: TGTGCCAGCAGTCCTCCCCCATATCGTACTGGAAACACCATATATTTT.

This sequence joins TRBV4-3 and TRBJ1-6; D possibly corresponds to TRBD1 (5 bases). CDR3 length equals 15 residues. The germline V gene encodes CDR1 LGHNA and CDR2 YSLEER. V lost 6 bases, J lost 9 bases, and 18 bases lay in between. CDR3 region: CASSRDRGGGSPLHF. CDR3 DNA: TGCGCCAGCAGTCGGGATCGGGGCGGCGGTTCACCCCTCCACTTT.

This rearrangement joins TRBV5-1 to TRBJ1-1, with TRBD1 identical over 9 bases. V trimming: 1 base; J trimming: 6 bases; junction bases outside the gene matches: 1. This CDR3 is 13 amino acids long. Per germline, CDR1 SGHRS and CDR2 YFSETQ. CDR3 in DNA: TGCGCCAGCAGCTTGACAGGGGGCTCTGAAGCTTTCTTT. Amino acid sequence: CASSLTGGSEAFF.

The rearrangement joins TRBV2 to TRBJ2-3; TRBD2 matches 7 bases. CDR3 length: 14 residues. The V gene end was trimmed by 5 bases and the J gene end by 2 bases; junction bases not matched to a gene: 4. CDR1 SNHLY and CDR2 FYNNEI come from the germline V gene. The CDR3 region is CASSPGTNTDTQYF. The DNA of the CDR3 is TGTGCCAGCAGTCCCGGGACTAACACAGATACGCAGTATTTT.

This clone showed up many times. The DNA for the CDR3 is TGTGCCAGCAGTTCCCTGGACAGGATCCATGGCTACACCTTC. Amino acid sequence: CASSSLDRIHGYTF. This chain connects TRBV11-2 to TRBJ1-2, with 7 nucleotides matching TRBD1. The germline V gene encodes CDR1 SGHAT and CDR2 FQNNGV. This CDR3 has 14 amino acids. The trim removed 6 bases at V and 6 bases at J, leaving 10 bases unmatched. Supplemented by reference TRBV11-2 and TRBJ1-2, the full variable domain reads EAGVAQSPRYKIIEKRQSVAFWCNPISGHATLYWYQQILGQGPKLLIQFQNNGVVDDSQLPKDRFSAERLKGVDSTLKIQPAKLEDSAVYLCASSSLDRIHGYTFGSGTRLTVV.

This clone came up a few times. The chain recombines TRBV6-1 with TRBJ2-3, with TRBD2 matching 8 bases. Germline V gene sequence: CDR1 MNHNS, CDR2 SASEGT. The V segment lost 6 bases and the J segment 2 bases; nucleotides outside the gene matches: 7. The CDR3 runs to 15 residues. CDR3: CASSESGSHTDTQYF. The CDR3 DNA sequence: TGTGCCAGCAGCGAAAGCGGGAGCCACACAGATACGCAGTATTTT.

This clone was detected a few times. The chain combines TRBV10-3 with TRBJ2-7; D gene uncertain. Germline CDR1 reads ENHRY; CDR2 reads SYGVKD. The CDR3 loop spans 11 amino acids. The V and J ends lost 6 bases and 3 bases respectively, with 6 bases between them. The CDR3 DNA sequence: TGTGCCATCAGCCGAAGCTACGAGCAGTACTTC. Its protein product is CAISRSYEQYF.

This clone was counted only a few times. This sequence joins TRBV6-5 and TRBJ1-6; D gene ambiguous. Trimming took 5 bases from V and 7 from J, leaving 3 bases between them. The CDR3 loop spans 11 amino acids. Germline V lookup: CDR1 MNHEY, CDR2 SVGAGI. CDR3 region: CASSANSPLHF. CDR3 nucleotide sequence: TGTGCCAGCAGTGCCAATTCACCCCTCCACTTT.

This sequence joins TRBV6-1 and TRBJ2-5; D is perhaps TRBD1 (7 bases). This CDR3 has 18 amino acids. Per the germline V gene, CDR1 is MNHNS and CDR2 is SASEGT. V was clipped by 4 bases and J by 2 bases, with 23 bases between them. The CDR3 sequence is CASSVSGIAGQIQETQYF. CDR3 bases: TGTGCCAGCAGTGTATCGGGCATTGCGGGACAGATACAAGAGACCCAGTACTTC.